A single sample is the source of the 9 T cell receptor beta chains below, sequenced in a study of beta chain features in type 1 diabetes. Study results and caveats: Across all four CD4+ subsets, people with type 1 diabetes showed modestly shorter TCRB CDR3s.

The entirety of the isolated RNA underwent reverse transcription, so expressed TCRB transcripts were sequenced. Profiled with immunoSEQ multiplex PCR; TCRdb holds only in-frame clones, not every one. The data contain approximately 360,000 clones, roughly an eighth of them singletons. Their specific antigens are unknown. Sequenced input: naive CD4+ T cells from blood. The receptors were sampled from a young woman with type 1 diabetes.

The chain recombines TRBV7-6 with TRBJ1-3; D remains ambiguous. In germline, CDR1 is SGHVS, CDR2 FNYEAQ. The CDR3 runs 14 residues. V shed 5 bases and J shed 1 base, with 9 bases lying between them. The CDR3: CASSPVRSGNTIYF. The CDR3 DNA reads TGTGCCAGCAGCCCCGTGAGATCTGGAAACACCATATATTTT.

The rearrangement uses TRBV29-1 and TRBJ2-5; 8 bases line up with TRBD1. Trimming at V came to 7 bases and at J to 5 bases, leaving 9 bases not matched to a gene. Germline V gene lookup returns CDR1 SQVTM and CDR2 ANQGSEA. This CDR3 comprises 13 residues. In DNA form, the CDR3 reads TGCAGCGCTCGGACAGGGTCACCCGAGACCCAGTACTTC. Amino acid sequence: CSARTGSPETQYF. Full variable domain (rest looked up from reference TRBV29-1 and TRBJ2-5): SAVISQKPSRDICQRGTSLTIQCQVDSQVTMMFWYRQQPGQSLTLIATANQGSEATYESGFVIDKFPISRPNLTFSTLTVSNMSPEDSSIYLCSARTGSPETQYFGPGTRLLVL.

The chain carries TRBV27 and TRBJ2-5, with a weak D call TRBD2 (6 bases). The CDR3 is 13 amino acids. Germline-derived CDR1 and CDR2 are MNHEY and SMNVEV (reference sequence). The germline V and J ends were trimmed by 5 bases and 5 bases, with 12 bases remaining between them. The CDR3 DNA sequence: TGTGCCAGCAGTAAAAACGCGGGGGAGACCCAGTACTTC. It codes for CASSKNAGETQYF.

This clone was seen only a few times. The chain joins TRBV7-5 to TRBJ2-7; the table's D call TRBD1 went unverified against the DNA. TRBV7-5 corresponds to a pseudogene. The CDR3 contains 15 residues. CDR3 sequence: CARSSPPSGFHEQYF. DNA for the CDR3: TGTGCCAGAAGCTCCCCCCCGTCAGGGTTCCACGAGCAGTACTTC.

As DNA, the CDR3 is TGTGCCAGCTCACCTAAAGCCCTAGCGAGTGGGGGCACAGATACGCAGTATTTT. It specifies CASSPKALASGGTDTQYF. The chain couples TRBV18 to TRBJ2-3; possibly TRBD2 for D (6 bases). There are 18 residues in the CDR3. The V gene lost 3 bases and the J gene lost 1 base, with 20 bases spanning the gap. Germline lookup yields CDR1 KGHSH and CDR2 LQKENI.

V usage is TRBV7-9 and J usage is TRBJ2-5; 7 nucleotides match TRBD2. Losses at the gene ends were 3 bases for V and 5 bases for J; bases not matched to a gene: 6. Germline V CDR1 and CDR2: SEHNR, FQNEAQ (reference sequence). CDR3 size: 14 residues. The CDR3 DNA is TGTGCCAGCAGCTTCCCGGGGAGGGTGGAGACCCAGTACTTC. Translated: CASSFPGRVETQYF.

The chain joins TRBV7-2 to TRBJ2-2; TRBD2 matches 14 bases. Losses at the gene ends were 5 bases for V and 2 bases for J; bases not matched to a gene: 7. The CDR3 spans 18 residues. Germline CDR1 reads SGHTA; CDR2 reads FQGNSA. CDR3 DNA: TGTGCCAGCAGCATGGGACTAGCGGGAGCTGGTAACACCGGGGAGCTGTTTTTT. Protein product: CASSMGLAGAGNTGELFF.

This clone was picked up a small number of times. The chain uses TRBV4-1 and TRBJ2-5, with TRBD2 matching over 8 bases. This CDR3 region has 13 residues. From germline, CDR1 is MGHRA and CDR2 YSYEKL. Germline trimming cut 5 bases from V and 11 bases from J; bases unmatched to any gene: 10. CDR3 residues: CASSNGLAAEQYF. CDR3 nucleotide sequence: TGCGCCAGCAGCAACGGACTAGCAGCAGAGCAGTACTTC.

This clone has only a few counts. V is TRBV6-5 and J is TRBJ2-7, with 7 bases lining up with TRBD2. This CDR3 has 16 amino acids. V trimming: 0 bases; J trimming: 2 bases; junction bases outside the gene matches: 7. Germline CDR1 reads MNHEY; CDR2 reads SVGAGI. The CDR3 sequence: CASSYSGGSLPYEQYF. In DNA, the CDR3 is TGTGCCAGCAGTTACTCAGGCGGGAGTCTTCCCTACGAGCAGTACTTC.